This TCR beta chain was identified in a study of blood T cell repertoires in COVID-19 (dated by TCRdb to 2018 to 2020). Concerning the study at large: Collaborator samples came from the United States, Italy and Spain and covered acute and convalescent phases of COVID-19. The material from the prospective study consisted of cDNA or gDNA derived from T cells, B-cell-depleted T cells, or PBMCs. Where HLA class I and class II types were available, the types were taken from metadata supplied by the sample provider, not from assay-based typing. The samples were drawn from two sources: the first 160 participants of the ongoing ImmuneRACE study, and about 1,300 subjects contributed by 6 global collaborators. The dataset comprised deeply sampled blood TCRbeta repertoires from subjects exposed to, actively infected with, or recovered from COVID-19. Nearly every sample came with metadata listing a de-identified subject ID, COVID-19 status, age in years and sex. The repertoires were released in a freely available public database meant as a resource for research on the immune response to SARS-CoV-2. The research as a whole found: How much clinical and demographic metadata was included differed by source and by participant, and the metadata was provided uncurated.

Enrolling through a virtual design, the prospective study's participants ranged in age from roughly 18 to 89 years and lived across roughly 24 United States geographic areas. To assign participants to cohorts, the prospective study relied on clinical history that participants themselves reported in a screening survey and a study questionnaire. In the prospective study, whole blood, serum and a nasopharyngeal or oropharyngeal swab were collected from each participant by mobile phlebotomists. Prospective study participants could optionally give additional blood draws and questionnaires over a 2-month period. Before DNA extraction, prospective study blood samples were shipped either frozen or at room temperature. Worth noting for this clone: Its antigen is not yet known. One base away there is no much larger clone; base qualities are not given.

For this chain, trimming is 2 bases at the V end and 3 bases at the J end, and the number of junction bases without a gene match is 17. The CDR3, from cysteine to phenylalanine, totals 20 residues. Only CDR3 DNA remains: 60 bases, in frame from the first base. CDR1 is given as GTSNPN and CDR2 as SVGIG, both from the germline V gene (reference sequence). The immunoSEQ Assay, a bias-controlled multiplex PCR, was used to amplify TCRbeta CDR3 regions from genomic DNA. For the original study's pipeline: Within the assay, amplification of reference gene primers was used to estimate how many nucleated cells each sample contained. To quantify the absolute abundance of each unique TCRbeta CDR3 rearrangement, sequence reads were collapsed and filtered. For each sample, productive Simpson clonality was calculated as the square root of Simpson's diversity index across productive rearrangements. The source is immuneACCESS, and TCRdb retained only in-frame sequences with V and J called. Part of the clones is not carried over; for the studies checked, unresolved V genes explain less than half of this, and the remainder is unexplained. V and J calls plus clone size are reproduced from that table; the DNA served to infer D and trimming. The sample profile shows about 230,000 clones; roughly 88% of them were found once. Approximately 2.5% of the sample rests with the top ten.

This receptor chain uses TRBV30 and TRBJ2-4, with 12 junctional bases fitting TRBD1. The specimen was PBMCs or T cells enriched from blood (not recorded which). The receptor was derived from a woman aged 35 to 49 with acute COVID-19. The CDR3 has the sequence CAWSPQNPGQGAQGKNIQYF. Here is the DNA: TGTGCCTGGAGTCCTCAAAACCCGGGACAGGGGGCTCAGGGCAAAAACATTCAGTACTTC.